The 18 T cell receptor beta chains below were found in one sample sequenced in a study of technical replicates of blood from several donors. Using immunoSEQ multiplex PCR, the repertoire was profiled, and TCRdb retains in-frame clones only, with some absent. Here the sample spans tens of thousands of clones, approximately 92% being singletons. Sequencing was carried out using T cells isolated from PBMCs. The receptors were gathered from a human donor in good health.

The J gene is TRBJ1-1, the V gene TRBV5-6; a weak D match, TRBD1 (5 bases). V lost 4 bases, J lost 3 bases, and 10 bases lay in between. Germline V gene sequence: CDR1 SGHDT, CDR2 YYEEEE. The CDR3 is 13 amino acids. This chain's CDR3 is CASSRRRDTEAFF. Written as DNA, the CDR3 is TGTGCCAGCAGCCGACGCAGGGACACTGAAGCTTTCTTT.

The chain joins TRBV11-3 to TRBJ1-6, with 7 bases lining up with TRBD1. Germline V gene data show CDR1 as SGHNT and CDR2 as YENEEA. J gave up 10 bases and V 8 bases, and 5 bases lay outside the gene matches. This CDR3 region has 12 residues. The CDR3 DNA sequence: TGTGCCAGCTCACCAGGGGGGTCACCCCTCCACTTT. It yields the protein CASSPGGSPLHF.

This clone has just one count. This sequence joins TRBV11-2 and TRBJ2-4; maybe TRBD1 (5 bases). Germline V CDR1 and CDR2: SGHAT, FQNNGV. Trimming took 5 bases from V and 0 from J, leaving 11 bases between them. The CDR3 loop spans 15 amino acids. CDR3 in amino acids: CASSLGHLAKNIQYF. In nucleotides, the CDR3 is TGTGCCAGCAGCCTTGGACATTTAGCCAAAAACATTCAGTACTTC.

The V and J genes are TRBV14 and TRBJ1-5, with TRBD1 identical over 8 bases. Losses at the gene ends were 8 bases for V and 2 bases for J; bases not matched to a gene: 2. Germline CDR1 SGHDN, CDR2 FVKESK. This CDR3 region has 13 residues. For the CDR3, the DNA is TGTGCCAGCGCGACAGGGGGCAATCAGCCCCAGCATTTT. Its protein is CASATGGNQPQHF. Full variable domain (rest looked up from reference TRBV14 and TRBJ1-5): EAGVTQFPSHSVIEKGQTVTLRCDPISGHDNLYWYRRVMGKEIKFLLHFVKESKQDESGMPNNRFLAERTGGTYSTLKVQPAELEDSGVYFCASATGGNQPQHFGDGTRLSIL.

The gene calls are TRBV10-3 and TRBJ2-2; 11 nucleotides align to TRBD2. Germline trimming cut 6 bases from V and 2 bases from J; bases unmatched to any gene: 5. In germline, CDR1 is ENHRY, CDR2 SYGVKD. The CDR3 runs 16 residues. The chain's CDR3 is CAIRTGTSGNTGELFF. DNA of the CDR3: TGTGCCATCAGGACCGGGACTAGCGGTAACACCGGGGAGCTGTTTTTT.

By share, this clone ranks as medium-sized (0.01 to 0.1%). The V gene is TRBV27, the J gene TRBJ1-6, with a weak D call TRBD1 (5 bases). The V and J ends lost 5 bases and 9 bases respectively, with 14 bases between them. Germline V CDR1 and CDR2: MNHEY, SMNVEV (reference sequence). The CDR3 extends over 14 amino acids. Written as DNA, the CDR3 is TGTGCCAGCAGTCCCACAGGCGTTCCTTCACCCCTCCACTTT. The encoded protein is CASSPTGVPSPLHF.

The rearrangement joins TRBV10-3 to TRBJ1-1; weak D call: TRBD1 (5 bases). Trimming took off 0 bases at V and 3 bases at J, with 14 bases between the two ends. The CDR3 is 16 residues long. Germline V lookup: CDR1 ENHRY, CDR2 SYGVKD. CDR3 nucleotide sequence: TGTGCCATCAGTGAGTCGAAGGCCAGGGTGGACACTGAAGCTTTCTTT. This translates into CAISESKARVDTEAFF.

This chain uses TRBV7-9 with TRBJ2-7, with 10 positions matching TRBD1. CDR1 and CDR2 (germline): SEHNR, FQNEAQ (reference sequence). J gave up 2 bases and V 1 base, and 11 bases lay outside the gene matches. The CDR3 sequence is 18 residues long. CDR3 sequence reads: CASSLGVTGGFQPYEQYF. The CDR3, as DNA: TGTGCCAGCAGCTTAGGAGTGACAGGGGGCTTTCAACCCTACGAGCAGTACTTC.

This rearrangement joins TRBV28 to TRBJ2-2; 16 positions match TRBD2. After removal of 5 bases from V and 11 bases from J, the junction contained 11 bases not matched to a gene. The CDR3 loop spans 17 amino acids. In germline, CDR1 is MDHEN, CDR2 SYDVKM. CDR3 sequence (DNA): TGTGCCAGCAGTGGATGGACCGGGACTAGCGGGAGGGCCGAGCTGTTTTTT. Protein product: CASSGWTGTSGRAELFF.

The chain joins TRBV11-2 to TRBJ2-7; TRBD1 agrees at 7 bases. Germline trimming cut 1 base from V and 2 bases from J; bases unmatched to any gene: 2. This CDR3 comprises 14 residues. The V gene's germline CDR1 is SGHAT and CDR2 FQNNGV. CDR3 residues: CASSLGDSTYEQYF. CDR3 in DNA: TGTGCCAGCAGCTTAGGGGACAGCACCTACGAGCAGTACTTC.

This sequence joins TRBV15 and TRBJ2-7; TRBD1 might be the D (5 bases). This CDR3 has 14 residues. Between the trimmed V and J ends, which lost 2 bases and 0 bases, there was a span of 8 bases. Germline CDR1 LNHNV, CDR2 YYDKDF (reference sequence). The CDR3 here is CATSRQGSSYEQYF. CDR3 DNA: TGTGCCACCAGCAGACAGGGAAGCTCCTACGAGCAGTACTTC. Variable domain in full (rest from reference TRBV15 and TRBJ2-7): DAMVIQNPRYQVTQFGKPVTLSCSQTLNHNVMYWYQQKSSQAPKLLFHYYDKDFNNEADTPDNFQSRRPNTSFCFLDIRSPGLGDTAMYLCATSRQGSSYEQYFGPGTRLTVT.

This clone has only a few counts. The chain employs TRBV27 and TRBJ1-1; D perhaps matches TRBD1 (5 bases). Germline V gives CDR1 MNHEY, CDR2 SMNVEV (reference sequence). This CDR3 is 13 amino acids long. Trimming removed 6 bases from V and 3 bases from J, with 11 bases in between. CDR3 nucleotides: TGTGCCAGCAGGACTAGGGGAGACACTGAAGCTTTCTTT. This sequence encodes CASRTRGDTEAFF.

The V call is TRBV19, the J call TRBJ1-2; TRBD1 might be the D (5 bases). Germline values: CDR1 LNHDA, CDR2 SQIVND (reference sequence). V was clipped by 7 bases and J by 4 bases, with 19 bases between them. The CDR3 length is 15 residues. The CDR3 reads CASTPPWGRAYGYTF. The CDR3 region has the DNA TGTGCCAGTACCCCCCCGTGGGGGAGGGCCTATGGCTACACCTTC.

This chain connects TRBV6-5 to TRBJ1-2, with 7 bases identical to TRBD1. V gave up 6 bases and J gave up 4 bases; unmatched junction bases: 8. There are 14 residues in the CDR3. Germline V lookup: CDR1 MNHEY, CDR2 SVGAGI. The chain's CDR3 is CASRPPGTAYGYTF. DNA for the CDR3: TGTGCCAGCAGGCCTCCCGGGACAGCCTATGGCTACACCTTC.

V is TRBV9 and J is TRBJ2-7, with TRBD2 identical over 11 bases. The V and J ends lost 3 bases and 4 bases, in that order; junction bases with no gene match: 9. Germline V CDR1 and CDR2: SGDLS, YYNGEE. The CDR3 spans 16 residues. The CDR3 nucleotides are TGTGCCAGCAGCGCCCTGAAGACTAGCGGGGCTTACGAGCAGTACTTC. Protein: CASSALKTSGAYEQYF.

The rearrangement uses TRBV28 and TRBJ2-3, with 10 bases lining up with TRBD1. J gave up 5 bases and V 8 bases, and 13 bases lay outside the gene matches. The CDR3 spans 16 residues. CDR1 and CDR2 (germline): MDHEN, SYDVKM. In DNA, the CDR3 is TGTGCCAGCGGAGGTCAGGGACAGGGGCATCGAGATACGCAGTATTTT. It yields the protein CASGGQGQGHRDTQYF.

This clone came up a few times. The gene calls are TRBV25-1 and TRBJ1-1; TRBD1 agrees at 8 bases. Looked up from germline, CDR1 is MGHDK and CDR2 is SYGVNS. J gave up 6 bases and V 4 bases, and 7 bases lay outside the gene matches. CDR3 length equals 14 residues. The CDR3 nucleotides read TGTGCCAGCAGTGGAACCGGGACAGGAGCTGAAGCTTTCTTT. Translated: CASSGTGTGAEAFF.

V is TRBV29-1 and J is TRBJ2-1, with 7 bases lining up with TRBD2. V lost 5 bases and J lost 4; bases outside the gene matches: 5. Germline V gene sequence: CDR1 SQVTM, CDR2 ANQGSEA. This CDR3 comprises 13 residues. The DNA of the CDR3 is TGCAGCGTTATACTAGCGCCGTACAATGAGCAGTTCTTC. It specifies CSVILAPYNEQFF.